A single T cell receptor beta chain is shown here with its context. The antigen it binds to is not known. No per-base quality is available; no much larger clone lies one base away. This sample is drawn from a study of OX40 agonist ivuxolimab in advanced cancers. For context, the study as a whole: The costimulatory receptor OX40 (CD134) was targeted by ivuxolimab, a fully human IgG2 agonistic monoclonal antibody. The point of sequencing TCRbeta in the periphery was to test whether ivuxolimab changed TCR sequence diversity and drove clonal T-cell expansion. Three dose-escalation patients achieved partial responses, one with hepatocellular carcinoma and two with cutaneous melanoma. In the dose-escalation cohort, 82.7% of patients were male, and the mean age was approximately 64 years, with a range of 23 to 79. Among the roughly 54 dose-escalation patients, around 19 had hepatocellular carcinoma, some 15 melanoma, 9 renal cell carcinoma and 9 head and neck cancer. Prior anti-PD-1, anti-PD-L1 or anti-CTLA-4 therapy was permitted, and 40% to 50% of dose-escalation patients had received checkpoint inhibitors. The paper describes the monotherapy dose-escalation part (N of about 52 patients) of the phase I trial of ivuxolimab. Intravenous ivuxolimab was administered to patients every 2 weeks at six dose levels: 0.01, 0.1, 0.3, 1.5, 3 and 10 mg/kg.

Patients with a history of autoimmune disease or receiving systemic immunosuppression were excluded from the trial. Peripheral blood for TCR sequencing was drawn from every dose cohort at baseline, at cycle 4 day 1 and at cycle 7 day 1. The samples were taken from a phase I, first-in-human, multicenter, open-label dose-escalation trial of ivuxolimab. Adults with locally advanced or metastatic melanoma, renal cell, hepatocellular, or head and neck squamous cell carcinoma were enrolled in the trial. Before TCR sequencing, CD4+ and CD8+ T cells were separately sorted from peripheral blood. The germline ends are 11 bases apart after V is trimmed by 6 bases and J by 6 bases. The germline V gene (reference sequence) specifies MNHEY as CDR1 and SMNVEV as CDR2. The CDR3 numbers 12 residues from cysteine through phenylalanine. CDR3 DNA is the only sequence kept; it has 36 bases, read in frame from the first base.

Summary of the overall study and its limitations: At doses of 0.1 to 3.0 mg/kg, clonal expansion of both CD4+ and CD8+ blood T cells was observed from baseline to week 6. On average, CD8+ T cells showed more expanded clones than CD4+ T cells after ivuxolimab. In the 0.1-3.0 mg/kg groups, partial responders had among the lowest normalized peripheral clonal expansion, particularly in CD8+ T cells. Which antigens the clonally expanded peripheral T cells were specific for was not determined. Low levels of normalized T-cell clonal expansion were also seen in some patients who did not respond.

For sequencing of the TCRbeta CDR3 region, genomic DNA was extracted from the sorted cells. TCRbeta CDR3 regions were sequenced using the immunoSEQ Assay. Not all clones reach the TCRdb copy of this immuneACCESS table, which keeps in-frame sequences only. Checked studies attribute under half of the gap to unresolved V genes and leave the rest unexplained. The sample profile shows 40,000 or so clones; approximately 80% of them were found once. The ten most abundant clones make up around 20% of the sample. The sample here was CD4+ or CD8+ T cells sorted from blood, taken in a trial of the OX40 agonist ivuxolimab. This sequence uses TRBV27 and TRBJ1-1; a tentative D match to TRBD1 spans 6 bases. The receptor comes from an adult with an advanced solid tumor such as melanoma, head and neck, liver or kidney cancer. The DNA reads TGTGCCAGCAGCAGCAGGGGATCTGAAGCTTTCTTT. Translated, it reads CASSSRGSEAFF.